Each of the 20 T cell receptor beta chains below was sequenced from the same sample in a study of vaccination effects on CD4 cells after COVID-19. TCRdb's copy holds only in-frame clones and misses some; the assay was immunoSEQ multiplex PCR. The table has tens of thousands of clones, approximately 82% seen once. Their recognized antigens are unknown. The ViraFEST assay expanded antigen-specific CD4+ T cells with viral peptide pools before sequencing. Culturing for 9 to 10 days preceded CD4+ T cell isolation. Participants were given two doses of BNT162b2 or mRNA-1273 vaccine. This material consisted of CD4+ T cells from PBMCs cultured with HCoV-NL63 spike peptides, taken after COVID-19 vaccination. Receptor source: a human donor who received a COVID-19 vaccine. Some clones in this sample may be carry-over from other donors' samples.

The rearrangement joins TRBV3-1 (or the pseudogene TRBV3-2) to TRBJ1-2; D might be TRBD1 (5 bases). V lost 1 base to trimming and J lost 7 bases, with 13 bases between them. CDR1 is LGHDT, CDR2 YNNKEL, per germline (reference sequence). The CDR3 loop spans 14 amino acids. CDR3 nucleotide sequence: TGTGCCAGCAGCCAAGGGACGGGGGATGTTGGCTACACCTTC. Its translation is CASSQGTGDVGYTF.

This chain joins TRBV5-1 and TRBJ2-2; D remains unclear. The CDR3 consists of 15 residues. V was pared by 5 bases and J by 6 bases, with 17 bases between. Germline V gives CDR1 SGHRS, CDR2 YFSETQ. The CDR3 DNA is TGCGCCAGCAGTTCCGGTGGTGCAGGCTCCGGGGAGCTGTTTTTT. Translating it yields CASSSGGAGSGELFF.

This clone was recorded a few times. The chain uses TRBV11-3 and TRBJ2-1; 13 positions match TRBD2. This CDR3 is 14 amino acids long. The V and J ends lost 5 bases and 12 bases, in that order; junction bases with no gene match: 7. The germline V gene encodes CDR1 SGHNT and CDR2 YENEEA. CDR3 residues: CASSKGLAGEVQFF. In DNA form, the CDR3 reads TGTGCCAGCAGCAAAGGACTAGCGGGGGAGGTGCAGTTCTTC.

The rearrangement links TRBV5-4 to TRBJ2-1; a possible D gene is TRBD1 (6 bases). Trimming removed 4 bases at V and 1 base at J, with 12 bases between. Looked up from germline, CDR1 is SGHNT and CDR2 is YYREEE (reference sequence). CDR3 length equals 15 residues. CDR3 in amino acids: CASSTRTASYNEQFF. CDR3 nucleotide sequence: TGTGCCAGCAGCACGCGGACAGCTTCCTACAATGAGCAGTTCTTC.

The V call is TRBV14, the J call TRBJ2-1; 11 nucleotides align to TRBD1. V lost 8 bases and J lost 6; bases outside the gene matches: 9. Germline V gives CDR1 SGHDN, CDR2 FVKESK. CDR3 length: 15 residues. The CDR3 DNA is TGTGCCAGCCGAAACGGACAGGGGGCCGTCAATGAGCAGTTCTTC. As protein: CASRNGQGAVNEQFF.

This chain joins TRBV7-9 and TRBJ2-5, with D hard to call. Germline CDR1 reads SEHNR; CDR2 reads FQNEAQ (reference sequence). There are 13 residues in the CDR3. Trimming removed 1 base at V and 4 bases at J, with 7 bases between. In DNA, the CDR3 is TGTGCCAGCAGCTTAGGATGGACAGAGACCCAGTACTTC. Its protein product is CASSLGWTETQYF. Together with reference TRBV7-9 and TRBJ2-5, the CDR3 gives the full variable domain: DTGVSQNPRHKITKRGQNVTFRCDPISEHNRLYWYRQTLGQGPEFLTYFQNEAQLEKSRLLSDRFSAERPKGSFSTLEIQRTEQGDSAMYLCASSLGWTETQYFGPGTRLLVL.

The chain combines TRBV7-2 with TRBJ2-6; 8 nucleotides align to TRBD1. The germline CDR1 and CDR2 sequences are SGHTA and FQGNSA. J gave up 4 bases and V 5 bases, and 4 bases lay outside the gene matches. The CDR3 is 15 amino acids. The CDR3 spells CASSPDRAGANVLTF. CDR3 DNA sequence: TGTGCCAGCAGCCCGGACAGGGCCGGGGCCAACGTCCTGACTTTC.

This sequence joins TRBV21-1 and TRBJ1-2; the table's D call TRBD1 went unverified against the DNA. TRBV21-1 is a pseudogene segment. This CDR3 region has 15 residues. CDR3 DNA: TGTGCCAGCAGTCCAAAGCCCGAGGGGGCGGGGATCTACACCTTC. This codes for CASSPKPEGAGIYTF.

The genes are TRBV12-3 or TRBV12-4 and TRBJ1-1, with a weak D call TRBD1 (6 bases). The CDR3 is 11 residues long. V was cut by 8 bases and J by 11 bases, with 15 bases left in between. The CDR3 nucleotides read TGTGCCAGCTACCTAAACAGGGATGCTTTCTTT. Translated, it gives CASYLNRDAFF.

V is TRBV12-5 and J is TRBJ2-7; tentative D call: TRBD2 (6 bases). This CDR3 spans 15 amino acids. Trimming stripped 5 bases from V and 2 bases from J, with 16 bases between. The germline V gene has CDR1 LGHNT and CDR2 FRNRAP. CDR3 nucleotide sequence: TGTGCTAGTGGTCACGGACTACCCCATCCCTACGAGCAGTACGTC. It translates to CASGHGLPHPYEQYV.

V gene TRBV5-6 combines with J gene TRBJ1-2; the D is unclear. This CDR3 contains 14 residues. The V gene's germline CDR1 is SGHDT and CDR2 YYEEEE. The V end lost 0 bases, the J end lost 1 base, and 7 bases lay between the germline ends. Written as DNA, the CDR3 is TGTGCCAGCAGCTTGGGCACCTATAACTATGGCTACACCTTC. This gives the protein CASSLGTYNYGYTF.

This clone was found a few times. This chain uses TRBV10-1 with TRBJ1-2, with D unresolved. The CDR3 has 13 residues. Germline V gene lookup returns CDR1 WNHNN and CDR2 SYGVQD (reference sequence). Deletions cut 2 bases from V and 3 bases from J, with 7 bases between. The CDR3 spells CASSEGRYYGYTF. The CDR3 DNA sequence: TGCGCCAGCAGTGAGGGACGGTACTATGGCTACACCTTC.

The chain has TRBV6-4 and TRBJ2-1; 9 positions match TRBD2. The CDR3 is 12 residues long. The germline gives CDR1 MRHNA, CDR2 SNTAGT. V dropped 8 bases and J dropped 10; count of bases not matched to a gene: 6. DNA for the CDR3: TGTGCCAGCGGGACTAGCAGCCGGGAGCAGTTCTTC. Residues: CASGTSSREQFF.

This chain connects TRBV5-8 to TRBJ2-1, with 7 bases identical to TRBD1. Trimming took 0 bases from V and 3 from J; bases not matched to a gene: 3. This CDR3 region has 15 residues. Per the germline V gene, CDR1 is SGHTS and CDR2 is YDEGEE. The CDR3 DNA reads TGTGCCAGCAGCTTGGAGGGGGCCTTCTACAATGAGCAGTTCTTC. It translates to CASSLEGAFYNEQFF.

The rearrangement links TRBV2 to TRBJ1-6; TRBD1 is a possible D gene (6 bases). Trimming left V 6 bases short and J 0 bases short, with 15 bases between. Per germline, CDR1 SNHLY and CDR2 FYNNEI. The CDR3 runs to 17 residues. CDR3 bases: TGTGCCAGCAGCCACATTACAGGGAGCTCCTATAATTCACCCCTCCACTTT. Translated, it gives CASSHITGSSYNSPLHF.

This clone was seen a handful of times. The J gene is TRBJ1-4, the V gene TRBV5-1, with 7 bases fitting TRBD1. This CDR3 comprises 15 residues. V shed 4 bases, J shed 6 bases, and the junction held 9 bases outside the gene matches. CDR1 SGHRS and CDR2 YFSETQ come from the germline V gene. The CDR3: CASSEFTGEDEKLFF. The CDR3 DNA is TGCGCCAGCAGCGAATTCACAGGGGAGGATGAAAAACTGTTTTTT.

The rearrangement uses TRBV5-8 and TRBJ1-1; 9 positions match TRBD1. CDR1 and CDR2 (germline): SGHTS, YDEGEE. The CDR3 has 16 amino acids. After removal of 7 bases from V and 3 bases from J, the junction contained 13 bases not matched to a gene. The CDR3 spells CASPVDRGGLDTEAFF. The CDR3 nucleotides read TGTGCCAGCCCGGTAGACAGGGGGGGATTAGACACTGAAGCTTTCTTT.

The chain joins TRBV18 to TRBJ2-2; 7 bases agree with TRBD1. With 6 bases clipped from V and 3 bases from J, the junction kept 4 bases outside the gene matches. The CDR3 extends over 14 amino acids. Germline CDR1 and CDR2: KGHSH and LQKENI. The CDR3 DNA follows: TGTGCCAGCTCCCGTCAGGGGGACACCGGGGAGCTGTTTTTT. Protein sequence: CASSRQGDTGELFF.

This clone is a singleton in its sample. The rearrangement links TRBV15 to TRBJ2-3; D could derive from TRBD1 or TRBD2 (6 bases each). The V end lost 0 bases, the J end lost 4 bases, and 14 bases lay between the germline ends. The V gene's germline CDR1 is LNHNV and CDR2 YYDKDF (reference sequence). This CDR3 spans 16 amino acids. In DNA, the CDR3 is TGTGCCACCAGCAGAGATGCACAGGGAGGTGCAGATACGCAGTATTTT. Protein sequence: CATSRDAQGGADTQYF.

The chain combines TRBV28 with TRBJ1-1; maybe TRBD1 (6 bases). CDR3 length: 15 residues. The germline gives CDR1 MDHEN, CDR2 SYDVKM. Deletions cut 4 bases from V and 1 base from J, with 13 bases between. The CDR3 nucleotides read TGTGCCAGCAGTTCTACCTGGACAGAGAACACTGAAGCTTTCTTT. Amino acids: CASSSTWTENTEAFF.